This TCR beta chain was identified in a study of PD-1 blockade in classical Hodgkin lymphoma. Whole-study findings and limits: In newly diagnosed patients, baseline TCR diversity was reportedly below that of healthy donors.

Sequenced by immunoSEQ multiplex PCR; TCRdb stores in-frame clones only, minus some. The profile shows more than 45,000 clones, 73% of them singletons. To note about this clone: Its cognate antigen is unknown.

Every one of the patients relapsed after autologous stem cell transplantation (brentuximab vedotin exposure was variable). CDR3 length equals 13 residues. Per germline, CDR1 MNHEY and CDR2 SMNVEV (reference sequence). The clonotype originates from a human donor with classical Hodgkin lymphoma. This chain links TRBV27 with TRBJ2-5, with D possibly being TRBD1 (6 bases). The DNA matches TRBJ2-7 better at its end, which makes the J call doubtful. Sample: peripheral blood mononuclear cells (PBMCs), taken at baseline. This CDR3 reads CASSLGTPYEQYF. CDR3 in DNA: TGTGCCAGCAGTTTAGGGACACCTTACGAGCAGTACTTC.